The 11 T cell receptor beta chains given below trace back to one sample, sequenced in a study of radiotherapy plus CTLA-4 blockade in lung cancer. TCRdb's table, derived via immunoSEQ multiplex PCR, lists solely in-frame clones and lacks some. The sample has about 73,000 clones, around 90% seen once. The sequencing here drew on peripheral blood, taken from a patient treated with radiotherapy plus ipilimumab. These receptors were collected from a human donor with non-small cell lung cancer that progressed on radiotherapy plus ipilimumab.

The chain is built from TRBV6-5 and TRBJ2-2; D not certain. The CDR3 consists of 14 residues. Trimming removed 2 bases at V and 0 bases at J, with 4 bases between. Germline CDR1 reads MNHEY; CDR2 reads SVGAGI. Written as DNA, the CDR3 is TGTGCCAGCAGTTACCACGCGAACACCGGGGAGCTGTTTTTT. It translates to CASSYHANTGELFF.

The chain recombines TRBV27 with TRBJ1-1; the D gene is possibly TRBD1 (6 bases). CDR3 length: 13 amino acids. V was cut by 4 bases and J by 6 bases, with 12 bases left in between. Looked up from germline, CDR1 is MNHEY and CDR2 is SMNVEV (reference sequence). This CDR3 is CASSSQGSAEAFF. The CDR3 DNA follows: TGTGCCAGCAGTTCACAGGGTAGCGCTGAAGCTTTCTTT.

Remarks on this clone: The same CDR3 is also encoded by other DNA sequences in this sample. CDR3: CASSEFTGGYEQYV. DNA of the CDR3: TGTGCCAGCAGTGAATTCACAGGGGGCTACGAGCAGTACGTC. This chain connects TRBV6-1 to TRBJ2-7; 8 bases agree with TRBD1. Germline values: CDR1 MNHNS, CDR2 SASEGT. V lost 2 bases, J lost 3 bases, and 3 bases stayed unmatched. CDR3 length: 14 residues.

The J gene is TRBJ1-1, the V gene TRBV28; D ambiguous. The germline V gene has CDR1 MDHEN and CDR2 SYDVKM. The ends were cut back, 4 bases at V and 1 base at J, with 1 base in the middle. The CDR3 covers 11 residues. The CDR3 bases are TGTGCCAGCAGTTCGAACACTGAAGCTTTCTTT. Its protein product is CASSSNTEAFF.

In regard to this clone: This CDR3 is also generated by other DNA sequences in the sample. The genes are TRBV30 and TRBJ1-5, with D tentatively TRBD1 (5 bases). Trimming took off 4 bases at V and 0 bases at J, with 10 bases between the two ends. This CDR3 spans 14 amino acids. CDR1 GTSNPN and CDR2 SVGIG come from the germline V gene (reference sequence). The CDR3 bases are TGTGCCTGGAACCCGGGGGGTAGCAATCAGCCCCAGCATTTT. Protein product: CAWNPGGSNQPQHF.

The chain uses TRBV5-1 and TRBJ2-1; 13 positions agree with TRBD2. With V trimmed by 4 bases and J by 2 bases, 6 bases remained unmatched. Germline V gene sequence: CDR1 SGHRS, CDR2 YFSETQ. The CDR3 length is 17 residues. The DNA for the CDR3 is TGCGCCAGCAGCGCCTTACTAGCGGGAGGGACCTACAATGAGCAGTTCTTC. It yields the protein CASSALLAGGTYNEQFF.

This clone appeared once. The chain is built from TRBV21-1 and TRBJ2-7; the D call TRBD1 from the table was never checked on the DNA. TRBV21-1 is a pseudogene locus. The CDR3 length is 14 residues. DNA for the CDR3: TGTGCCAGAGTGGGACAGGTACACTTCTACGAGCAGTACGTC. It codes for CARVGQVHFYEQYV.

The chain joins TRBV7-8 to TRBJ2-5; D is undetermined. The CDR3 is 12 amino acids. In germline, CDR1 is SGHVS, CDR2 FQNEAQ. V was cut by 5 bases and J by 0 bases, with 4 bases left in between. In nucleotides, the CDR3 is TGTGCCAGCAGCAAGTACCAAGAGACCCAGTACTTC. Translation: CASSKYQETQYF.

V is TRBV19 and J is TRBJ1-5; maybe TRBD1 (5 bases). CDR1 and CDR2 (germline): LNHDA, SQIVND (reference sequence). Trimming pared 6 bases from V and 0 bases from J, leaving 12 bases between. The CDR3 length is 15 residues. The CDR3 is CASREGTYSNQPQHF. CDR3 nucleotide sequence: TGTGCCAGTAGGGAGGGGACTTATAGCAATCAGCCCCAGCATTTT. Full variable domain (missing parts from reference TRBV19 and TRBJ1-5): DGGITQSPKYLFRKEGQNVTLSCEQNLNHDAMYWYRQDPGQGLRLIYYSQIVNDFQKGDIAEGYSVSREKKESFPLTVTSAQKNPTAFYLCASREGTYSNQPQHFGDGTRLSIL.

This clone was seen only once. The V gene is TRBV27, the J gene TRBJ2-3; possibly TRBD1 for D (5 bases). The CDR3 contains 15 residues. Per the germline V gene, CDR1 is MNHEY and CDR2 is SMNVEV (reference sequence). The germline V and J ends were trimmed by 3 bases and 2 bases, with 12 bases remaining between them. The CDR3 here is CASSFKGSDTDTQYF. In DNA form, the CDR3 reads TGTGCCAGCAGTTTCAAGGGGTCTGACACAGATACGCAGTATTTT.

The chain couples TRBV15 to TRBJ1-2; perhaps TRBD1 as D (5 bases). V lost 0 bases and J 3 bases, leaving 8 bases between the germline ends. Germline V gene sequence: CDR1 LNHNV, CDR2 YYDKDF (reference sequence). The CDR3 sequence is 14 residues long. The CDR3 protein is CATSRDGTDYGYTF. The CDR3 DNA reads TGTGCCACCAGCAGAGATGGGACCGACTATGGCTACACCTTC.